These 32 T cell receptor beta chains came from one sample sequenced in a study of T cells expressing NK-cell markers. TCRdb processed the 5' RACE reads again and assigns one entry to each CDR3 protein, with no DNA. This sample contains about 260,000 distinct CDR3 sequences. Sequenced input: blood T cells: a sorted CD56 or NKG2C T cell subset, CD4+ or CD8+ T cells, or bulk PBMC T cells (not recorded which). These receptors all come from a man younger than 35 in good health.

The genes are TRBV5-1 and TRBJ2-1; the D gene TCRdb calls, TRBD2, cannot be checked with no DNA. CDR3 length equals 17 residues. The germline CDR1 and CDR2 sequences are SGHRS and YFSETQ. CDR3 loop: CASRGTSGRGAYNEQFF.

The rearrangement joins TRBV6-1 to TRBJ2-5. CDR1 is MNHNS and CDR2 is SASEGT in the germline V gene. The length of the CDR3 is 14 residues. CDR3 sequence reads: CASSRMLGEETQYF.

The chain recombines TRBV5-1 with TRBJ2-1; absent DNA, TCRdb's TRBD2 call cannot be checked. CDR3 length: 16 residues. CDR1 and CDR2 from the germline V gene are SGHRS and YFSETQ. CDR3: CASSLITSGSYNEQFF.

V usage is TRBV20-1 and J usage is TRBJ2-1. The CDR3 consists of 11 residues. Per germline, CDR1 DFQATT and CDR2 SNEGSKA (reference sequence). The chain's CDR3 is CSAANRNEQFF.

The chain is built from TRBV12-3 or TRBV12-4 and TRBJ2-5. The CDR3 spans 14 residues. The CDR3 region is CASSKTEEVETQYF.

This chain uses TRBV5-6 with TRBJ2-1; TCRdb's D gene call, TRBD1, goes unchecked for lack of DNA. The germline V gene encodes CDR1 SGHDT and CDR2 YYEEEE. There are 13 residues in the CDR3. The CDR3 region is CASSPRERNEQFF.

V usage is TRBV7-9 and J usage is TRBJ1-4; TCRdb selects TRBD1, and the lack of DNA leaves this call unchecked. CDR3 length: 15 amino acids. From germline, CDR1 is SEHNR and CDR2 FQNEAQ (reference sequence). The CDR3 spells CASSLPGQGVEKLFF. Filled out from reference TRBV7-9 and TRBJ1-4, the complete variable domain reads DTGVSQNPRHKITKRGQNVTFRCDPISEHNRLYWYRQTLGQGPEFLTYFQNEAQLEKSRLLSDRFSAERPKGSFSTLEIQRTEQGDSAMYLCASSLPGQGVEKLFFGSGTQLSVL.

The chain uses TRBV6-1 and TRBJ2-1; no DNA is available, so the TRBD2 call from TCRdb remains unchecked. The CDR3 consists of 15 residues. From germline, CDR1 is MNHNS and CDR2 SASEGT. The CDR3 region is CASGGARGRNNEQFF.

The chain joins TRBV7-3 to TRBJ2-3. Per the germline V gene, CDR1 is SGHTA and CDR2 is FQGTGA. This CDR3 region has 14 residues. This chain's CDR3 is CASSLGSITDTQYF.

The gene calls are TRBV5-1 and TRBJ2-5; TCRdb's D call, TRBD2, is unchecked because there is no DNA. CDR3 length: 13 amino acids. CDR1 and CDR2 (germline): SGHRS, YFSETQ. The CDR3 region is CASSFPSGETQYF.

This chain joins TRBV5-1 and TRBJ2-7. The CDR3 runs 14 residues. CDR1 SGHRS and CDR2 YFSETQ come from the germline V gene. CDR3 residues: CASSRDSWAYEQYF.

J is TRBJ1-2 and V is TRBV5-1. Germline CDR1 and CDR2: SGHRS and YFSETQ. This CDR3 comprises 15 residues. The CDR3 reads CASSPGGENHYGYTF.

The CDR3 is CSAPPGTSSNQPQHF. The chain employs TRBV20-1 and TRBJ1-5; TCRdb indicates TRBD1, and absent DNA this call remains unverified. The germline V gene has CDR1 DFQATT and CDR2 SNEGSKA (reference sequence). There are 15 residues in the CDR3.

This chain joins TRBV12-2 and TRBJ2-3; checking the TCRdb D call of TRBD1 is not possible without DNA. TRBV12-2 is annotated as a pseudogene. This CDR3 is built from 14 residues. The CDR3: CASHRTQGADTQYF.

The chain carries TRBV20-1 and TRBJ2-1; with no DNA, the TCRdb D assignment of TRBD2 cannot be verified. This CDR3 comprises 15 residues. Germline lookup yields CDR1 DFQATT and CDR2 SNEGSKA (reference sequence). The CDR3 loop is CSALLAGGFTHEQFF.

The rearrangement joins TRBV27 to TRBJ2-3. The CDR3 totals 15 residues. CDR1 is MNHEY, CDR2 SMNVEV, per germline (reference sequence). CDR3 sequence reads: CASSLAGISSDTQYF.

The chain employs TRBV6-1 and TRBJ1-2. Germline CDR1 is MNHNS and CDR2 is SASEGT. The CDR3 covers 14 residues. CDR3 sequence reads: CASSLERLNYGYTF.

This CDR3 is CASSPPPVGYGANVLTF. This rearrangement joins TRBV7-2 to TRBJ2-6; TCRdb's D call, TRBD1, is unchecked because there is no DNA. The CDR3 totals 17 residues. Per the germline V gene, CDR1 is SGHTA and CDR2 is FQGNSA. Together with reference TRBV7-2 and TRBJ2-6, the CDR3 gives the full variable domain: GAGVSQSPSNKVTEKGKDVELRCDPISGHTALYWYRQSLGQGLEFLIYFQGNSAPDKSGLPSDRFSAERTGGSVSTLTIQRTQQEDSAVYLCASSPPPVGYGANVLTFGAGSRLTVL.

The chain links TRBV4-1 to TRBJ2-5; checking the TCRdb D call of TRBD1 is not possible without DNA. The CDR3 runs to 14 residues. CDR1 is MGHRA, CDR2 YSYEKL, per germline. This chain's CDR3 is CASSQGTGRETQYF.

This sequence joins TRBV18 and TRBJ1-5. Germline values: CDR1 KGHSH, CDR2 LQKENI. The CDR3 is 14 residues long. CDR3 residues: CASSRGVRDQPQHF.

The chain uses TRBV3-1 and TRBJ2-3; checking the TCRdb D call of TRBD1 is not possible without DNA. The germline gives CDR1 LGHDT, CDR2 YNNKEL (reference sequence). There are 14 residues in the CDR3. The CDR3 loop is CASSRTGGTDTQYF.

This rearrangement joins TRBV20-1 to TRBJ2-1. Per germline, CDR1 DFQATT and CDR2 SNEGSKA (reference sequence). This CDR3 has 12 residues. The CDR3 spells CSADHWDNEQFF.

The chain recombines TRBV12-3 or TRBV12-4 with TRBJ1-2; the D call of TRBD1 rests on TCRdb alone, since no DNA is present to check it. The CDR3 totals 15 residues. The CDR3 loop is CASSLVGTGSSGYTF.

The chain links TRBV15 to TRBJ2-5. The CDR3 loop spans 15 amino acids. Germline V CDR1 and CDR2: LNHNV, YYDKDF (reference sequence). The CDR3 loop reads CATSRDLGEVETQYF.

J is TRBJ1-3 and V is TRBV25-1. The CDR3 has 14 residues. Germline lookup yields CDR1 MGHDK and CDR2 SYGVNS. This CDR3 reads CASSPIGFGNTIYF. Supplemented by reference TRBV25-1 and TRBJ1-3, the full variable domain reads EADIYQTPRYLVIGTGKKITLECSQTMGHDKMYWYQQDPGMELHLIHYSYGVNSTEKGDLSSESTVSRIRTEHFPLTLESARPSHTSQYLCASSPIGFGNTIYFGEGSWLTVV.

The chain carries TRBV12-3 or TRBV12-4 and TRBJ1-4; TCRdb selects TRBD1, and the lack of DNA leaves this call unchecked. The CDR3 runs 14 residues. CDR3 protein: CASSGQGLNEKLFF.

The CDR3 spells CAWSVQGAGTEAFF. This chain uses TRBV30 with TRBJ1-1; TCRdb outputs TRBD1, but without DNA this stays unchecked. The germline V gene encodes CDR1 GTSNPN and CDR2 SVGIG (reference sequence). The CDR3 is 14 amino acids.

The CDR3 loop reads CSAPSERRDYF. V and J are TRBV20-1 and TRBJ2-7; TCRdb lists TRBD2, though no DNA is available to test this call. This CDR3 spans 11 amino acids. Germline V lookup: CDR1 DFQATT, CDR2 SNEGSKA (reference sequence).

The chain carries TRBV7-8 and TRBJ2-1; TCRdb's D gene call, TRBD2, goes unchecked for lack of DNA. Germline-derived CDR1 and CDR2 are SGHVS and FQNEAQ. There are 13 residues in the CDR3. CDR3 in amino acids: CASSSARANEQFF.

The CDR3 loop reads CSALRGRSDEQYF. The chain carries TRBV29-1 and TRBJ2-7; checking the TCRdb D call of TRBD1 is not possible without DNA. The CDR3 loop spans 13 amino acids. Per the germline V gene, CDR1 is SQVTM and CDR2 is ANQGSEA.

The gene calls are TRBV6-1 and TRBJ2-5; TCRdb's D gene call, TRBD1, goes unchecked for lack of DNA. This CDR3 region has 17 residues. Germline CDR1 reads MNHNS; CDR2 reads SASEGT. Here the CDR3 reads CASNPLGNRGRVETQYF.

J is TRBJ2-5 and V is TRBV7-9; TCRdb's assignment of TRBD1 cannot be checked, as there is no DNA. The CDR3 covers 15 residues. Per the germline V gene, CDR1 is SEHNR and CDR2 is FQNEAQ (reference sequence). CDR3 residues: CASSLFQGGTETQYF.